These 9 T cell receptor delta chains were all obtained from the same sample, sequenced in a study of gamma-delta chains in newborns, infants, children. TCRdb repeated clone calling on the reads with CATT. This sample yields some 3,200 delta-chain clones, of which 51% are seen a single time; approximately 15% belongs to the top ten. Sequenced sample: blood. These receptors all stem from a child who received the measles vaccine.

With respect to this clone: With a much larger clone just one base away, this may be a read error. The chain couples TRDV1 to TRDJ1, with TRDD3 identical over 10 bases. Germline trimming cut 7 bases from V and 11 bases from J; bases unmatched to any gene: 25. This CDR3 spans 18 amino acids. Germline CDR1 reads TSWWSYY; CDR2 reads QGS. The CDR3 reads CALVPMRTKAGDTGGLIF. The CDR3, as DNA: TGTGCTCTTGTTCCAATGAGAACCAAAGCGGGGGATACGGGGGGGCTCATCTTT.

This clone qualifies as medium-sized. V usage is TRDV2 and J usage is TRDJ1; 10 bases match TRDD3. J was trimmed by 0 bases and V by 0 bases; bases with no gene match: 3. This CDR3 region has 16 residues. CDR1 is GEAIGNYY, CDR2 EKD, per germline. The CDR3 sequence: CACDTGTGGYTDKLIF. CDR3 nucleotides: TGTGCCTGTGACACCGGCACTGGGGGATACACCGATAAACTCATCTTT.

There are a few counts of this clone. In DNA form, the CDR3 reads TGTGCTCTTGGGGAAGGTGAAAATCTCCTACAACCCTCGGGGATACGAATCACCGATAAACTCATCTTT. Its protein product is CALGEGENLLQPSGIRITDKLIF. The chain uses TRDV1 and TRDJ1; 9 bases map to TRDD3. The V segment lost 2 bases and the J segment 1 base; nucleotides outside the gene matches: 26. CDR3 length: 23 amino acids. Germline V gene data show CDR1 as TSWWSYY and CDR2 as QGS.

With regard to this clone: Since a much larger clone is just one base distant, this may be a read error. The chain carries TRDV1 and TRDJ1; 9 bases are shared with TRDD3. The junction had 11 bases not matched to a gene; V was cut back by 5 bases and J by 4 bases. The CDR3 totals 16 residues. Germline CDR1 reads TSWWSYY; CDR2 reads QGS. CDR3 in DNA: TGTGCTCTTGGGAAGCTTCCAACTGGGGGAAGCGATAAACTCATCTTT. Residues: CALGKLPTGGSDKLIF.

Regarding this clone: Just one base apart from a much larger clone, this may be a read error. Different DNA sequences within this sample yield the same CDR3. The J gene is TRDJ1, the V gene TRDV1, with TRDD3 matching over 12 bases. Germline V CDR1 and CDR2: TSWWSYY, QGS. The V segment lost 1 base and the J segment 4 bases; nucleotides outside the gene matches: 31. This CDR3 has 25 residues. The CDR3 loop is CALGEPGLRCDLLGDTRMVSDKLIF. The CDR3 coding sequence is TGTGCTCTTGGGGAACCCGGCCTTCGATGCGATCTGCTGGGGGATACGCGTATGGTCAGCGATAAACTCATCTTT.

This clone was observed a few times. V usage is TRDV2 and J usage is TRDJ3; TRDD3 matches 9 bases. The CDR3 covers 20 residues. Losses at the gene ends were 3 bases for V and 0 bases for J; bases not matched to a gene: 11. Germline V gene lookup returns CDR1 GEAIGNYY and CDR2 EKD. The CDR3 DNA sequence: TGTGCCTGTGACCCTACCTTACTGGGGGAGAGCTCCTGGGACACCCGACAGATGTTTTTC. Its protein is CACDPTLLGESSWDTRQMFF.

This rearrangement joins TRDV1 to TRDJ1; TRDD3 matches at 13 bases. With 3 bases clipped from V and 7 bases from J, the junction kept 32 bases outside the gene matches. CDR3 length: 24 residues. Germline CDR1 is TSWWSYY and CDR2 is QGS. CDR3 coding DNA: TGTGCTCTTGGGGAGGCTATAGACCGAACTGGGGGATACGCGAGAATATTCCTTAAGAGTAAACTCATCTTT. It specifies CALGEAIDRTGGYARIFLKSKLIF.

As for this clone: A much larger clone differs by one base, so this may be a read error. This rearrangement joins TRDV1 to TRDJ1, with TRDD3 identical over 10 bases. The CDR3 totals 22 residues. Germline CDR1 and CDR2: TSWWSYY and QGS. CDR3 sequence: CALGHLRRAFPSLWGIADKLTF. In DNA form, the CDR3 reads TGTGCTCTTGGTCACCTCCGGAGGGCCTTTCCTTCTCTCTGGGGGATAGCCGATAAACTCACCTTT.

By share of the sample, this clone is medium-sized. This sample includes further DNA sequences coding for the same CDR3. This chain joins TRDV1 and TRDJ1; D remains unclear. There are 16 residues in the CDR3. Germline values: CDR1 TSWWSYY, CDR2 QGS. With 1 base removed from V and 0 bases from J, the gap between germline ends came to 12 bases. The CDR3 reads CALGERPSRDTDKLIF. The CDR3 nucleotides read TGTGCTCTTGGGGAACGGCCAAGCAGGGACACCGATAAACTCATCTTT.